The 15 T cell receptor beta chains reported below all come from one sample, sequenced in a study of shared clonotypes between healthy human individuals. TCRdb's copy holds only in-frame clones and misses some; the assay was immunoSEQ multiplex PCR. This sample yields 2 million to 2.5 million clones, of which roughly 94% are seen a single time; around 0.13% belongs to the top ten. Sequenced input: naive CD4+ T cells sorted from blood. Subset meaning: CD45RA+ positively selected. These TCRs come from a man aged 18-30 years in good health.

This chain joins TRBV18 and TRBJ2-7, with TRBD1 as a possible D gene (6 bases). In germline, CDR1 is KGHSH, CDR2 LQKENI. CDR3 length: 14 amino acids. The ends were cut back, 1 base at V and 12 bases at J, with 19 bases in the middle. This chain's CDR3 is CASSPQTGTGLVYF. The CDR3 DNA reads TGTGCCAGCTCACCACAGACAGGAACGGGGTTGGTGTACTTC.

This rearrangement joins TRBV5-1 to TRBJ2-7; TRBD2 matches at 13 bases. Germline CDR1 reads SGHRS; CDR2 reads YFSETQ. V shed 3 bases and J 7 bases; nucleotides not matched to a gene: 13. The CDR3 runs to 17 residues. CDR3 DNA: TGCGCCAGCAGCTGGACTAGCGGGAGTTACCAGGTACGGGAGCAGTACTTC. It translates to CASSWTSGSYQVREQYF.

This clone has more than one count but fewer than ten. This CDR3 is also generated by other DNA sequences in the sample. The chain recombines TRBV6-5 with TRBJ2-7; 7 bases match TRBD1. Losses at the gene ends were 0 bases for V and 2 bases for J; bases not matched to a gene: 1. Per germline, CDR1 MNHEY and CDR2 SVGAGI. CDR3 length: 14 residues. CDR3 protein: CASSYSRGPYEQYF. CDR3 nucleotide sequence: TGTGCCAGCAGTTACTCGAGGGGGCCCTACGAGCAGTACTTC.

This chain joins TRBV7-2 and TRBJ1-1; D not certain. V was clipped by 5 bases and J by 6 bases, with 13 bases between them. This CDR3 is 13 amino acids long. Germline CDR1 and CDR2: SGHTA and FQGNSA. CDR3 bases: TGTGCCAGCAGCCCGGGAGGAAGTGCTGAAGCTTTCTTT. Encoded protein: CASSPGGSAEAFF.

Of note for this clone: Additional DNA sequences in this sample encode the identical CDR3. The J gene is TRBJ2-3, the V gene TRBV7-9, with D hard to call. The CDR3 loop spans 13 amino acids. Between the trimmed V and J ends, which lost 1 base and 4 bases, there was a span of 6 bases. Germline CDR1 SEHNR, CDR2 FQNEAQ (reference sequence). The CDR3 region is CASSLVFADTQYF. The CDR3 DNA reads TGTGCCAGCAGCTTAGTCTTCGCAGATACGCAGTATTTT.

The gene calls are TRBV7-9 and TRBJ2-2; a possible D gene is TRBD2 (5 bases). Per the germline V gene, CDR1 is SEHNR and CDR2 is FQNEAQ (reference sequence). CDR3 length equals 15 residues. Trimming pared 7 bases from V and 5 bases from J, leaving 17 bases between. DNA for the CDR3: TGTGCCAGCAACGACCCAAACCGGGGTACCGGGGAGCTGTTTTTT. Translating it yields CASNDPNRGTGELFF.

The V call is TRBV19, the J call TRBJ2-3, with TRBD2 identical over 8 bases. Trimming removed 4 bases from V and 0 bases from J; junction bases left unmatched: 18. Germline CDR1 and CDR2: LNHDA and SQIVND (reference sequence). The CDR3 sequence is 20 residues long. CDR3 loop: CASSTVRGDLAGLSTDTQYF. CDR3 bases: TGTGCCAGTAGTACCGTAAGGGGGGATCTAGCGGGCCTTAGCACAGATACGCAGTATTTT.

Concerning this clone itself: The same CDR3 also results from other DNA sequences found in this sample. The chain carries TRBV6-1 and TRBJ1-3, with D possibly matching TRBD1 (5 bases). V lost 0 bases and J lost 7, with 13 bases in between. The germline gives CDR1 MNHNS, CDR2 SASEGT. There are 15 residues in the CDR3. This CDR3 reads CASSEAGGPGNTIYF. CDR3 nucleotides: TGTGCCAGCAGTGAAGCTGGGGGACCAGGGAACACCATATATTTT.

As concerns this clone: No DNA is shown, since the ends of the CDR3 on it are uncertain; the CDR3 is the one TCRdb lists. The chain is built from TRBV27 and TRBJ1-5. A total of 13 residues make up the CDR3, ends included. CDR1 MNHEY and CDR2 SMNVEV come from the germline V gene (reference sequence). CDR3 region: CASSLSPILAQHF.

The chain combines TRBV30 with TRBJ1-3; no definite D call. Trimming took 8 bases from V and 3 from J, leaving 14 bases between them. The germline V gene has CDR1 GTSNPN and CDR2 SVGIG (reference sequence). The CDR3 is 13 residues long. In DNA, the CDR3 is TGTGCCCGCGCAGGTCTATATGGAAACACCATATATTTT. It specifies CARAGLYGNTIYF.

The chain recombines TRBV2 with TRBJ2-5; D is perhaps TRBD1 (7 bases). V lost 4 bases and J 4 bases, leaving 25 bases between the germline ends. Per the germline V gene, CDR1 is SNHLY and CDR2 is FYNNEI. There are 18 residues in the CDR3. The CDR3 is CASSGQGEEGRVGETQYF. The CDR3 DNA sequence: TGTGCCAGCAGTGGTCAGGGGGAGGAGGGTCGGGTAGGAGAGACCCAGTACTTC.

The chain links TRBV5-8 to TRBJ1-2; D might be TRBD1 (5 bases). The CDR3 loop spans 14 amino acids. Germline assignment: CDR1 SGHTS and CDR2 YDEGEE. The V end lost 3 bases, the J end lost 1 base, and 10 bases lay between the germline ends. CDR3 sequence reads: CASSYGTVNYGYTF. The CDR3 DNA sequence: TGTGCCAGCAGCTACGGGACTGTTAACTATGGCTACACCTTC. The whole variable domain, filled in from reference TRBV5-8 and TRBJ1-2, reads EAGVTQSPTHLIKTRGQQATLRCSPISGHTSVYWYQQALGLGLQFLLWYDEGEERNRGNFPPRFSGRQFPNYSSELNVNALELEDSALYLCASSYGTVNYGYTFGSGTRLTVV.

This chain links TRBV5-4 with TRBJ2-7; TRBD2 agrees at 7 bases. Unmatched junction bases numbered 7, after V lost 4 bases and J lost 0 bases. The length of the CDR3 is 15 residues. Germline CDR1 is SGHNT and CDR2 is YYREEE (reference sequence). As DNA, the CDR3 is TGTGCCAGCAGCGCCGGGACTATTAGCTCCTACGAGCAGTACTTC. Translated, it gives CASSAGTISSYEQYF.

The V and J genes are TRBV10-3 and TRBJ2-3; no clear D. The length of the CDR3 is 13 residues. Germline CDR1 and CDR2: ENHRY and SYGVKD. Trimming removed 5 bases from V and 1 base from J, with 7 bases in between. The CDR3 spells CAISSAGTDTQYF. The CDR3 DNA is TGTGCCATCAGTAGCGCCGGCACAGATACGCAGTATTTT.

J is TRBJ2-3 and V is TRBV5-1, with 8 bases that match TRBD2. V lost 2 bases, J lost 2 bases, and 7 bases stayed unmatched. Germline CDR1 is SGHRS and CDR2 is YFSETQ. The CDR3 is made up of 16 amino acids. The CDR3 DNA is TGCGCCAGCAGCTTTGGGGAAGCGGGGGCCACAGATACGCAGTATTTT. Amino acids: CASSFGEAGATDTQYF.